One sample yielded the 23 T cell receptor beta chains listed below, sequenced in a study of T cells after yellow fever vaccination. TCRdb processed the 5' RACE reads anew with MiXCR; each CDR3 protein has one entry. Among a few hundred thousand distinct CDR3 sequences, less than 7.5% were seen once, and the ten largest hold about 0.95%. Source: CD4+ T cells sorted from PBMCs, taken on the day of the yellow fever booster vaccination. Receptors originate from a man aged 25 to 40 who received the YFV17D yellow fever vaccine.

The chain links TRBV6-2 or TRBV6-3 to TRBJ2-7; 7 positions match TRBD1. The CDR3 extends over 15 amino acids. Trimming removed 5 bases from V and 0 bases from J; junction bases left unmatched: 7. Germline CDR1 and CDR2: MNHEY and SVGEGT. CDR3 residues: CASSVRGLPSYEQYF. The CDR3 DNA reads TGTGCCAGCAGTGTCAGGGGGTTGCCCTCCTACGAGCAGTACTTC.

As regards this clonotype: A single base separates this from a much larger clone, so it may be a read error. This chain connects TRBV7-2 to TRBJ2-5; 9 positions match TRBD2. In germline, CDR1 is SGHTA, CDR2 FQGNSA. This CDR3 has 15 residues. For the CDR3, the DNA is TGTGCCAGCAGTCTCGGGACTAGCCCCCAAGATACCCAGTACTTC. Translated: CASSLGTSPQDTQYF.

About this clonotype: At one end the junction does not follow the germline gene, possibly because of a read error. This chain joins TRBV4-1 and TRBJ2-2; D remains ambiguous. Germline CDR1 MGHRA, CDR2 YSYEKL. The CDR3 sequence is 13 residues long. The CDR3 protein is CASGLVNPGELFF. The CDR3 DNA reads TGCGCCAGCGGCCTTGTGAACCCCGGGGAGCTGTTTTTT.

The table lists this clonotype with many counts. The rearrangement links TRBV7-8 to TRBJ2-5, with 13 bases fitting TRBD2. Germline CDR1 and CDR2: SGHVS and FQNEAQ. V shed 4 bases and J 1 base; nucleotides not matched to a gene: 9. The CDR3 consists of 18 residues. CDR3 sequence: CASSSGLAGLHIQETQYF. CDR3 nucleotides: TGTGCCAGCAGCTCGGGACTAGCGGGATTACATATCCAAGAGACCCAGTACTTC.

The rearrangement links TRBV1 to TRBJ2-3; the DNA was not used to check the table's D call, TRBD1. TRBV1 is annotated as a pseudogene. This CDR3 comprises 17 residues. The CDR3 protein is CTSSHLPRAPCTDTQYF. CDR3 sequence (DNA): TGCACCAGCAGCCACCTACCCCGGGCCCCCTGCACAGATACGCAGTATTTT.

There are a few counts of this clonotype. The rearrangement links TRBV11-2 to TRBJ2-1; TRBD1 aligns across 10 bases. V gave up 2 bases and J gave up 7 bases; unmatched junction bases: 11. Germline assignment: CDR1 SGHAT and CDR2 FQNNGV. The CDR3 totals 17 residues. CDR3 region: CASSLRGRDRGRNEQFF. In DNA form, the CDR3 reads TGTGCCAGCAGCTTAAGGGGCCGGGACAGGGGCAGAAATGAGCAGTTCTTC.

In this sample, this clonotype turned up many times. This rearrangement joins TRBV4-2 to TRBJ2-4, with a possible D match to TRBD2 (6 bases). The CDR3 loop spans 16 amino acids. V lost 0 bases and J 1 base, leaving 10 bases between the germline ends. Germline V CDR1 and CDR2: LGHNA, YNFKEQ. This chain's CDR3 is CASSQEGGDAKNIQYF. CDR3 DNA: TGTGCCAGCAGCCAAGAAGGAGGGGATGCCAAAAACATTCAGTACTTC.

V is TRBV20-1 and J is TRBJ1-1; weak D call: TRBD1 (5 bases). This CDR3 region has 12 residues. Germline loops: CDR1 DFQATT, CDR2 SNEGSKA (reference sequence). Trimming pared 6 bases from V and 4 bases from J, leaving 12 bases between. CDR3 protein: CSAYGAGTEAFF. DNA of the CDR3: TGCAGTGCCTATGGGGCCGGCACTGAAGCTTTCTTT.

This clonotype was recorded at least ten times. The chain joins TRBV20-1 to TRBJ1-1; 7 bases fit TRBD1. The germline CDR1 and CDR2 sequences are DFQATT and SNEGSKA (reference sequence). Trimming took 4 bases from V and 1 from J; bases not matched to a gene: 6. This CDR3 region has 14 residues. The CDR3 region is CSATTGVSNTEAFF. Here the CDR3 DNA reads TGCAGTGCTACTACAGGGGTGTCGAACACTGAAGCTTTCTTT.

The J gene is TRBJ2-7, the V gene TRBV5-6, with 10 nucleotides matching TRBD1. Germline V gene sequence: CDR1 SGHDT, CDR2 YYEEEE. The CDR3 has 16 amino acids. The V and J ends lost 4 bases and 3 bases, in that order; junction bases with no gene match: 10. In DNA form, the CDR3 reads TGTGCCAGCAGCGCTCCTGCGGGACAGGGGATCTACGAGCAGTACTTC. Protein: CASSAPAGQGIYEQYF.

This clonotype was counted ten times or more. The J gene is TRBJ1-1, the V gene TRBV5-6; 8 bases are shared with TRBD1. Trimming at V came to 4 bases and at J to 5 bases, leaving 4 bases not matched to a gene. CDR1 is SGHDT and CDR2 is YYEEEE in the germline V gene. CDR3 length: 13 amino acids. The CDR3 sequence: CASSRDRGTEAFF. In DNA form, the CDR3 reads TGTGCCAGCAGCCGAGACAGGGGAACTGAAGCTTTCTTT.

The chain combines TRBV10-3 with TRBJ2-1; no reliable D call. Germline V gene lookup returns CDR1 ENHRY and CDR2 SYGVKD. V was trimmed by 5 bases and J by 8 bases, leaving 13 bases between them. The CDR3 totals 13 residues. The CDR3, as DNA: TGTGCCATCAGTTACTCGGAAGGCGATGAGCAGTTCTTC. This encodes CAISYSEGDEQFF.

The chain is built from TRBV6-2 or TRBV6-3 and TRBJ1-1; 8 nucleotides agree with TRBD1. In germline, CDR1 is MNHEY, CDR2 SVGEGT. J lost 4 bases, V lost 5 bases, and 6 bases had no gene match. The CDR3 totals 14 residues. The CDR3 nucleotides are TGTGCCAGCAGTGTTACAGGGGGTGTCACTGAAGCTTTCTTT. It is translated as CASSVTGGVTEAFF.

The rearrangement joins TRBV7-2 to TRBJ2-3; D may be TRBD2 (5 bases). The CDR3 length is 14 residues. CDR1 SGHTA and CDR2 FQGNSA come from the germline V gene. With 5 bases removed from V and 3 bases from J, the gap between germline ends came to 12 bases. In DNA, the CDR3 is TGTGCCAGCAGCACCCTGCAGCGGACAGATACGCAGTATTTT. Translating it yields CASSTLQRTDTQYF.

A few counts support this clonotype. The chain couples TRBV7-2 to TRBJ2-5; D remains unclear. V lost 2 bases to trimming and J lost 4 bases, with 11 bases between them. The CDR3 length is 14 residues. The V gene's germline CDR1 is SGHTA and CDR2 FQGNSA. CDR3 amino acids: CASSLSRPGETQYF. The CDR3 DNA reads TGTGCCAGCAGCTTAAGTCGTCCCGGAGAGACCCAGTACTTC.

This rearrangement joins TRBV3-1 to TRBJ1-4; D is perhaps TRBD1 (6 bases). This CDR3 has 18 residues. The germline V gene encodes CDR1 LGHDT and CDR2 YNNKEL (reference sequence). V dropped 1 base and J dropped 1 base, with 16 bases sitting between them. CDR3 in DNA: TGTGCCAGCAGCCAAGTGGAGAGCAGGGGAGGAACTAATGAAAAACTGTTTTTT. It translates to CASSQVESRGGTNEKLFF.

This clonotype came up many times. This chain joins TRBV5-1 and TRBJ2-7, with 7 positions matching TRBD1. Per germline, CDR1 SGHRS and CDR2 YFSETQ. This CDR3 spans 13 amino acids. The junction had 6 bases not matched to a gene; V was cut back by 7 bases and J by 2 bases. Here the CDR3 DNA reads TGCGCCAGCTACCGGGACAGTCCCTACGAGCAGTACTTC. It translates to CASYRDSPYEQYF. Combining the CDR3 with reference TRBV5-1 and TRBJ2-7 gives the whole variable domain KAGVTQTPRYLIKTRGQQVTLSCSPISGHRSVSWYQQTPGQGLQFLFEYFSETQRNKGNFPGRFSGRQFSNSRSEMNVSTLELGDSALYLCASYRDSPYEQYFGPGTRLTVT.

With respect to this clonotype: This may come from a read error, since a much larger clone is one base off. This sequence joins TRBV12-3 or TRBV12-4 and TRBJ2-7, with unresolved D. The CDR3 sequence is 15 residues long. V was shortened by 6 bases and J by 5 bases, with 20 bases between the two germline ends. DNA for the CDR3: TGTGCCAGCAGACCTGCGTTACGGGCCTGGGACGAGCAGTACTTC. Translating it yields CASRPALRAWDEQYF.

This clonotype was detected only a few times. The chain carries TRBV3-1 and TRBJ1-4; D call uncertain. CDR1 LGHDT and CDR2 YNNKEL come from the germline V gene (reference sequence). V gave up 0 bases and J gave up 10 bases, with 6 bases separating them. This CDR3 region has 12 residues. The CDR3 sequence is CASSQEELKLFF. The CDR3 coding sequence is TGTGCCAGCAGCCAAGAGGAGTTAAAACTGTTTTTT.

This clonotype was seen repeatedly, ten times or more. The chain combines TRBV20-1 with TRBJ1-2; 8 positions match TRBD1. The CDR3 spans 14 residues. V lost 5 bases and J lost 4; bases outside the gene matches: 9. Germline lookup yields CDR1 DFQATT and CDR2 SNEGSKA (reference sequence). CDR3 sequence (DNA): TGCAGTGCTCAGGGACAGGTGGGGGCCTATGGCTACACCTTC. Its translation is CSAQGQVGAYGYTF.

This chain links TRBV7-6 with TRBJ2-5; D unresolved. Between the trimmed V and J ends, which lost 3 bases and 4 bases, there was a span of 6 bases. Looked up from germline, CDR1 is SGHVS and CDR2 is FNYEAQ. CDR3 length: 12 amino acids. This chain's CDR3 is CASSFFLETQYF. The CDR3, as DNA: TGTGCCAGCAGCTTTTTCCTAGAGACCCAGTACTTC.

This clonotype came up many times. CDR3 nucleotides: TGTGCCAGCAGCCACACCGGACAGTATCTAGCCAAAAACATTCAGTACTTC. This translates into CASSHTGQYLAKNIQYF. The chain couples TRBV7-3 to TRBJ2-4; tentative D call: TRBD1 (6 bases). The ends were cut back, 5 bases at V and 0 bases at J, with 17 bases in the middle. Germline loops: CDR1 SGHTA, CDR2 FQGTGA. This CDR3 comprises 17 residues.

The chain employs TRBV20-1 and TRBJ2-1; D may be TRBD2 (6 bases). Germline assignment: CDR1 DFQATT and CDR2 SNEGSKA (reference sequence). V was shortened by 2 bases and J by 4 bases, with 15 bases between the two germline ends. The CDR3 is made up of 15 amino acids. In nucleotides, the CDR3 is TGCAGTGCTAGAAGGTCGGGAGTAACTTACAATGAGCAGTTCTTC. This gives the protein CSARRSGVTYNEQFF.